This T cell receptor (beta chain) was found in a study of blood T cell repertoires in COVID-19. Data came from immunoSEQ multiplex PCR; TCRdb stores just in-frame clones and leaves some out. The profile shows about 180,000 clones, under 85% of them singletons. The CDR3 has 14 residues. Germline V CDR1 and CDR2: LNHNV, YYDKDF (reference sequence). The V and J ends lost 0 bases and 6 bases respectively, with 11 bases between them. The clonotype comes from a woman between 65 and 79 years old with COVID-19, enrolled during active disease. The chain links TRBV15 to TRBJ1-1; D is perhaps TRBD1 (6 bases). Specimen: peripheral blood. The CDR3 region is CATSRDIGQSEAFF. CDR3 nucleotides: TGTGCCACCAGCAGAGATATCGGACAGTCTGAAGCTTTCTTT.